This is a list of T cell receptor beta chains from one sample in a study of cytomegalovirus exposure and HLA in healthy donors. TCRdb's table, derived via immunoSEQ multiplex PCR, lists solely in-frame clones and lacks some. This repertoire shows approximately 180,000 clones, roughly 87% found once; its top ten account for 0.2% to 0.3%. Sequenced: PBMCs. The receptors derive from a girl under three years old in good health and CMV-seronegative. CDR3s include the opening cysteine and the closing phenylalanine or tryptophan. The D gene is left open where the match is weak. Clone size is shown for a subset of rows, as once, few, many or a class of expanded clone.

TRBD1	16	TRBJ2-7	-	TRBV4-3	CASSQDPGTGSYEQYF	TGCGCCAGCAGCCAAGATCCCGGGACAGGCTCCTACGAGCAGTACTTC
-	12	TRBJ2-1	-	TRBV11-2	CASSFGSYEQFF	TGTGCCAGCAGCTTCGGGTCTTATGAGCAGTTCTTC
TRBD1	14	TRBJ1-2	-	TRBV29-1	CSVDPRTGLYGYTF	TGCAGCGTTGATCCCAGGACAGGGCTCTATGGCTACACCTTC
-	17	TRBJ2-7	-	TRBV18	CASSPRTGQTQGYEQYF	TGTGCCAGCTCCCCCCGTACCGGACAGACTCAAGGATACGAGCAGTACTTC
-	13	TRBJ1-1	-	TRBV6-1	CASSLTGNTEAFF	TGTGCCAGCAGCCTAACAGGGAACACTGAAGCTTTCTTT
TRBD1	16	TRBJ2-1	-	TRBV10-3	CAISGQPGQGGNEQFF	TGTGCCATCAGTGGACAGCCGGGACAGGGAGGCAATGAGCAGTTCTTC
TRBD1	14	TRBJ1-4	-	TRBV6-5	CATRGQQGEEKLFF	TGTGCCACCAGGGGGCAACAGGGCGAAGAAAAACTGTTTTTT
-	14	TRBJ1-6	-	TRBV5-4	CASRQQGDNSPLHF	TGTGCCAGCAGGCAACAGGGTGATAATTCACCCCTCCACTTT
TRBD1	16	TRBJ2-7	-	TRBV6-5	CASSYSMGQKTYEQYF	TGTGCCAGCAGTTACTCGATGGGACAGAAGACCTACGAGCAGTACTTC
TRBD1	14	TRBJ1-1	-	TRBV6-1	CASRNEQGSTEAFF	TGTGCCAGCAGGAACGAACAGGGGAGCACTGAAGCTTTCTTT
TRBD1	15	TRBJ2-7	-	TRBV6-1	CASRAGTGGSYEQYF	TGTGCCAGCAGGGCCGGGACAGGGGGCTCCTACGAGCAGTACTTC
-	13	TRBJ2-3	-	TRBV11-3	CASSLASTDTQYF	TGTGCCAGCAGCTTGGCCAGCACAGATACGCAGTATTTT
-	16	TRBJ1-5	few	TRBV5-6	CASSLYSPRNSQPQHF	TGTGCCAGCAGCTTGTATTCGCCCCGAAACAGTCAGCCCCAGCATTTT
TRBD2	15	TRBJ2-3	-	TRBV7-3	CASSPLAGGLGTQYF	TGTGCCAGCAGCCCCTTGGCGGGGGGGCTAGGTACGCAGTATTTT
TRBD1	14	TRBJ1-2	few	TRBV7-2	CASSLVQGAYGYTF	TGTGCCAGCAGCTTAGTCCAGGGGGCCTATGGCTACACCTTC
-	14	TRBJ1-1	-	TRBV9	CASSVGGGGTEAFF	TGTGCCAGCAGCGTGGGGGGAGGGGGCACTGAAGCTTTCTTT